The clone carrying this T cell receptor beta chain appeared a single time. V dropped 5 bases and J dropped 0 bases, with 12 bases sitting between them. CDR1 and CDR2 from the germline V gene are MNHEY and SMNVEV (reference sequence). The CDR3 length is 15 residues. This entry comes from a study of monozygotic twins with cystic fibrosis. Produced via immunoSEQ multiplex PCR; TCRdb's table is partial and in-frame only. Of approximately 15,000 clones listed, 90% to 95% are singletons. What was sequenced was blood. The chain has TRBV27 and TRBJ2-3; D perhaps matches TRBD2 (5 bases). This clonotype was sampled from a girl aged 2 to 10 with cystic fibrosis. The CDR3 DNA follows: TGTGCCAGCAGTCCCACCCGCGGGAGCACAGATACGCAGTATTTT. This gives the protein CASSPTRGSTDTQYF.